The next 20 T cell receptor beta chains were all read from a single sample in a study of T cell responses to AZD1222 COVID-19 vaccine. Using immunoSEQ multiplex PCR, the repertoire was profiled, and TCRdb retains in-frame clones only, with some absent. Of 120,000 to 150,000 clones in the sample, about 82% were seen once. The sequences come from peripheral blood, collected 28 days after the second AZD1222 dose. Source of these receptors: an adult who received the AZD1222 COVID-19 vaccine.

The chain combines TRBV18 with TRBJ2-3; 8 bases are shared with TRBD1. CDR3 length equals 14 residues. The V gene end was trimmed by 5 bases and the J gene end by 4 bases; junction bases not matched to a gene: 5. Germline CDR1 KGHSH, CDR2 LQKENI. Here the CDR3 DNA reads TGTGCCAGCTCAAGGACAGGGCCCCCAGATACGCAGTATTTT. Translation gives CASSRTGPPDTQYF. The variable domain in full, completed from reference TRBV18 and TRBJ2-3, reads NAGVMQNPRHLVRRRGQEARLRCSPMKGHSHVYWYRQLPEEGLKFMVYLQKENIIDESGMPKERFSAEFPKEGPSILRIQQVVRGDSAAYFCASSRTGPPDTQYFGPGTRLTVL.

This clone has only one observation. The chain recombines TRBV19 with TRBJ1-5; no reliable D call. Germline CDR1 and CDR2: LNHDA and SQIVND (reference sequence). CDR3 length equals 12 residues. V was clipped by 6 bases and J by 10 bases, with 13 bases between them. Here the CDR3 reads CASRRVVEPQHF. In nucleotides, the CDR3 is TGTGCCAGTAGAAGAGTGGTCGAACCCCAGCATTTT.

The chain joins TRBV5-6 to TRBJ1-6; unclear D gene. CDR1 and CDR2 (germline): SGHDT, YYEEEE. CDR3 length: 15 residues. The germline V and J ends were trimmed by 3 bases and 8 bases, with 15 bases remaining between them. In nucleotides, the CDR3 is TGTGCCAGCAGCTCCGGGCTAGCCCCAGATTCACCCCTCCACTTT. Its translation: CASSSGLAPDSPLHF.

This clone was counted only a few times. The chain links TRBV19 to TRBJ2-3; D possibly corresponds to TRBD2 (5 bases). The V end lost 5 bases, the J end lost 2 bases, and 8 bases lay between the germline ends. The CDR3 consists of 13 residues. Per the germline V gene, CDR1 is LNHDA and CDR2 is SQIVND (reference sequence). The CDR3 DNA sequence: TGTGCCAGTAGTCGGGGTGACACAGATACGCAGTATTTT. Amino acids: CASSRGDTDTQYF.

The genes are TRBV7-6 and TRBJ2-1, with TRBD2 matching 9 bases. The CDR3 totals 15 residues. Germline CDR1 and CDR2: SGHVS and FNYEAQ. Trimming at V came to 5 bases and at J to 4 bases, leaving 6 bases not matched to a gene. Here the CDR3 reads CASSLASGTYNEQFF. DNA for the CDR3: TGTGCCAGCAGCCTCGCTAGCGGGACTTACAATGAGCAGTTCTTC. Based on the CDR3 plus reference TRBV7-6 and TRBJ2-1, the full variable domain is GAGVSQSPRYKVTKRGQDVALRCDPISGHVSLYWYRQALGQGPEFLTYFNYEAQQDKSGLPNDRFSAERPEGSISTLTIQRTEQRDSAMYRCASSLASGTYNEQFFGPGTRLTVL.

The chain combines TRBV5-1 with TRBJ2-3; D unclear. The V gene lost 3 bases and the J gene lost 2 bases, with 1 base spanning the gap. Germline V gene data show CDR1 as SGHRS and CDR2 as YFSETQ. This CDR3 comprises 11 residues. The CDR3 sequence: CASSYTDTQYF. The DNA for the CDR3 is TGCGCCAGCAGCTACACAGATACGCAGTATTTT. Full variable domain (rest looked up from reference TRBV5-1 and TRBJ2-3): KAGVTQTPRYLIKTRGQQVTLSCSPISGHRSVSWYQQTPGQGLQFLFEYFSETQRNKGNFPGRFSGRQFSNSRSEMNVSTLELGDSALYLCASSYTDTQYFGPGTRLTVL.

The chain carries TRBV7-9 and TRBJ1-2; 7 nucleotides match TRBD1. The V gene's germline CDR1 is SEHNR and CDR2 FQNEAQ (reference sequence). The CDR3 consists of 11 residues. Trimming removed 1 base from V and 11 bases from J; junction bases left unmatched: 1. The CDR3 DNA reads as TGTGCCAGCAGCTTAGGGGACAGATACACCTTC. This codes for CASSLGDRYTF.

This clone was seen a single time. The chain combines TRBV18 with TRBJ1-3; no clear D. Germline V gene data show CDR1 as KGHSH and CDR2 as LQKENI. This CDR3 has 16 residues. Trimming pared 1 base from V and 0 bases from J, leaving 10 bases between. The CDR3 region has the DNA TGTGCCAGCTCACCACTGGCAGGCAACTCTGGAAACACCATATATTTT. This encodes CASSPLAGNSGNTIYF.

This clone appeared once. The V and J genes are TRBV10-2 and TRBJ2-5; D call uncertain. Germline-derived CDR1 and CDR2 are WSHSY and SAAADI. Deletions cut 8 bases from V and 2 bases from J, with 6 bases between. CDR3 length equals 11 residues. The chain's CDR3 is CASGVQETQYF. Here the CDR3 DNA reads TGCGCCAGCGGGGTTCAAGAGACCCAGTACTTC.

V gene TRBV7-8 combines with J gene TRBJ2-1, with 10 bases that match TRBD2. The CDR3 contains 16 residues. Germline V gives CDR1 SGHVS, CDR2 FQNEAQ. With V trimmed by 3 bases and J by 0 bases, 2 bases remained unmatched. CDR3 amino acids: CASSFQRGGSYNEQFF. The CDR3 region has the DNA TGTGCCAGCAGCTTCCAGCGGGGGGGCTCCTACAATGAGCAGTTCTTC. The full variable domain, completed using reference TRBV7-8 and TRBJ2-1, is GAGVSQSPRYKVAKRGQDVALRCDPISGHVSLFWYQQALGQGPEFLTYFQNEAQLDKSGLPSDRFFAERPEGSVSTLKIQRTQQEDSAVYLCASSFQRGGSYNEQFFGPGTRLTVL.

The chain joins TRBV28 to TRBJ1-6; 7 bases line up with TRBD1. The V segment lost 6 bases and the J segment 0 bases; nucleotides outside the gene matches: 2. The CDR3 sequence is 15 residues long. The V gene's germline CDR1 is MDHEN and CDR2 SYDVKM. CDR3 nucleotides: TGTGCCAGCAGGGGGGACAGCTCCTATAATTCACCCCTCCACTTT. Translating it yields CASRGDSSYNSPLHF.

The DNA of the CDR3 is TGTGCCAGCAGTTTATGGGACGGGACCGATGAGCAGTTCTTC. The encoded protein is CASSLWDGTDEQFF. The chain uses TRBV27 and TRBJ2-1; D may be TRBD1 or TRBD2 (5 bases each). The V and J ends lost 1 base and 8 bases respectively, with 12 bases between them. There are 14 residues in the CDR3. The germline gives CDR1 MNHEY, CDR2 SMNVEV (reference sequence).

The V gene is TRBV9, the J gene TRBJ2-1; TRBD2 is a possible D gene (6 bases). The CDR3 runs 17 residues. Trimming pared 0 bases from V and 0 bases from J, leaving 13 bases between. Germline V gene sequence: CDR1 SGDLS, CDR2 YYNGEE. The CDR3 DNA sequence: TGTGCCAGCAGCGTAGAGCCAGCGGGTTACTCCTACAATGAGCAGTTCTTC. Translating gives CASSVEPAGYSYNEQFF.

V is TRBV27 and J is TRBJ2-1; TRBD1 matches at 7 bases. V lost 7 bases and J lost 0; bases outside the gene matches: 12. The CDR3 contains 17 residues. CDR1 MNHEY and CDR2 SMNVEV come from the germline V gene (reference sequence). This CDR3 reads CASNLRGTAFSYNEQFF. The DNA of the CDR3 is TGTGCCAGCAACCTTAGGGGGACAGCCTTCTCCTACAATGAGCAGTTCTTC.

The CDR3 sequence: CASSTPRVAQETQYF. CDR3 nucleotides: TGTGCCAGCAGCACCCCCAGGGTAGCCCAAGAGACCCAGTACTTC. V and J are TRBV2 and TRBJ2-5, with a weak D call TRBD1 (5 bases). V was clipped by 6 bases and J by 1 base, with 15 bases between them. The CDR3 runs 15 residues. Germline CDR1 and CDR2: SNHLY and FYNNEI.

The V gene is TRBV18, the J gene TRBJ2-3; D is possibly TRBD2 (5 bases). V gave up 3 bases and J gave up 2 bases, with 18 bases separating them. Germline values: CDR1 KGHSH, CDR2 LQKENI. The CDR3 has 17 amino acids. CDR3 nucleotides: TGTGCCAGCTCACCCCCAGGAACGGGATCTACCACAGATACGCAGTATTTT. It codes for CASSPPGTGSTTDTQYF.

The chain links TRBV5-1 to TRBJ2-3; D gene uncertain. CDR1 and CDR2 from the germline V gene are SGHRS and YFSETQ. This CDR3 comprises 15 residues. Trimming shortened V by 0 bases and J by 5 bases, and 13 bases separated the two germline ends. CDR3 nucleotide sequence: TGCGCCAGCAGCTTGGCCTCCAGACCTGGAGATACGCAGTATTTT. This codes for CASSLASRPGDTQYF.

The chain carries TRBV9 and TRBJ2-3; 9 nucleotides agree with TRBD1. The CDR3 loop spans 15 amino acids. Germline values: CDR1 SGDLS, CDR2 YYNGEE. The J segment lost 6 bases and the V segment lost 0 bases, leaving 5 bases of the junction unmatched. CDR3 region: CASSVGTGEWDTQYF. The CDR3 region has the DNA TGTGCCAGCAGCGTAGGGACAGGGGAGTGGGATACGCAGTATTTT.

The chain has TRBV13 and TRBJ1-2, with D possibly being TRBD1 (5 bases). The CDR3 is 14 amino acids. Germline CDR1 and CDR2: PRHDT and FYEKMQ (reference sequence). Trimming stripped 3 bases from V and 4 bases from J, with 12 bases between. The CDR3 nucleotides are TGTGCCAGCAGCTTGGGGGTGCCTTTCTATGGCTACACCTTC. It codes for CASSLGVPFYGYTF.

The chain employs TRBV5-6 and TRBJ2-7; 7 nucleotides line up with TRBD2. Germline values: CDR1 SGHDT, CDR2 YYEEEE. The CDR3 totals 14 residues. Losses at the gene ends were 0 bases for V and 6 bases for J; bases not matched to a gene: 6. CDR3 in DNA: TGTGCCAGCAGCTTGGGCGGGGGAGGGTCCGAGCAGTACTTC. As protein: CASSLGGGGSEQYF. The full variable domain, its missing parts supplied by reference TRBV5-6 and TRBJ2-7, is DAGVTQSPTHLIKTRGQQVTLRCSPKSGHDTVSWYQQALGQGPQFIFQYYEEEERQRGNFPDRFSGHQFPNYSSELNVNALLLGDSALYLCASSLGGGGSEQYFGPGTRLTVT.